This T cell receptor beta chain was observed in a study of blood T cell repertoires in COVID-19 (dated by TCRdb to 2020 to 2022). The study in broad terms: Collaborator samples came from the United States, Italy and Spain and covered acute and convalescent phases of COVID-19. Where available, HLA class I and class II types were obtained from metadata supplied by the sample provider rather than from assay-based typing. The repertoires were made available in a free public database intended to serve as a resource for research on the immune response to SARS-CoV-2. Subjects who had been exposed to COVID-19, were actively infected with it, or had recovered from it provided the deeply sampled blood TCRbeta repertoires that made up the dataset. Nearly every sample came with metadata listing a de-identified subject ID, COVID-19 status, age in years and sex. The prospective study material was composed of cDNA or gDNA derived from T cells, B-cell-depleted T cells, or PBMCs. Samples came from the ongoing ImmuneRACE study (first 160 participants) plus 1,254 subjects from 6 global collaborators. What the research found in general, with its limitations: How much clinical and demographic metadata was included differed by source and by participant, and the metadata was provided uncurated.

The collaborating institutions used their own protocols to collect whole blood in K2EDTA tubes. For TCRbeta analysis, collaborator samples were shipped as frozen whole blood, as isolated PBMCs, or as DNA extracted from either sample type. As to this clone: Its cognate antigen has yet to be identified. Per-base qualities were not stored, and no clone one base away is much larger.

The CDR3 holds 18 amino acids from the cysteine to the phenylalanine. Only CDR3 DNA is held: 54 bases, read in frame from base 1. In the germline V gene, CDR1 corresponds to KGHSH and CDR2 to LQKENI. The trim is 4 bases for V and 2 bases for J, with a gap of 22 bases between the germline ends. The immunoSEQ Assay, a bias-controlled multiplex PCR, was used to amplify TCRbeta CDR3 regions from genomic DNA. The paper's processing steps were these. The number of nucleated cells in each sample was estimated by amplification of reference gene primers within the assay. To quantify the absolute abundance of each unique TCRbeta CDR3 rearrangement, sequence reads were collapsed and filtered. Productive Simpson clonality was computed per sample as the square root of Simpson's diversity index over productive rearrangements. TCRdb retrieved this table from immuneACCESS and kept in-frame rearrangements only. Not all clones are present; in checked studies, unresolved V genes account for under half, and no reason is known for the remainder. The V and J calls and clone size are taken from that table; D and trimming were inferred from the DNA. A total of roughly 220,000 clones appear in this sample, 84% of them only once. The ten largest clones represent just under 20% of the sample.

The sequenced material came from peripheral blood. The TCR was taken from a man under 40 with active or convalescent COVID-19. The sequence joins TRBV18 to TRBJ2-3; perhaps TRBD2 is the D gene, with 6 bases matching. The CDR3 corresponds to CASSRRSLARENTDTQYF. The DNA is TGTGCCAGCTCACGCCGATCCCTAGCGCGAGAGAACACAGATACGCAGTATTTT. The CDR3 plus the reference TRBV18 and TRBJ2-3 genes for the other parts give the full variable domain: NAGVMQNPRHLVRRRGQEARLRCSPMKGHSHVYWYRQLPEEGLKFMVYLQKENIIDESGMPKERFSAEFPKEGPSILRIQQVVRGDSAAYFCASSRRSLARENTDTQYFGPGTRLTVL.